Described below is a single T cell receptor beta chain sequence and its context. Its specificity is unknown. The sample is drawn from a study of monozygotic twins with inflammatory bowel disease. Staff drew an approximately 2.6 ml blood sample from each donor. Each TCR library used 3500 ng of total RNA. With the 5' RACE reads reprocessed, TCRdb shows one record per CDR3 protein and no DNA. This sample lists 80,000 or so distinct CDR3 sequences; its ten largest clones have about 7.4%. This CDR3 region has 14 residues. Germline values: CDR1 SGHDN, CDR2 FVKESK. Study-level points and caveats: Lower TCRbeta diversity (inverse Simpson) was seen in IBD patients than in healthy co-twins.

The material sequenced was blood. The chain joins TRBV14 to TRBJ2-7. This clonotype was obtained from a human donor with ulcerative colitis or Crohn's disease, or a healthy co-twin of an affected twin (not recorded which). CDR3 in amino acids: CASSPTGNFYEQYF. The whole variable domain, remainder taken from reference TRBV14 and TRBJ2-7, is EAGVTQFPSHSVIEKGQTVTLRCDPISGHDNLYWYRRVMGKEIKFLLHFVKESKQDESGMPNNRFLAERTGGTYSTLKVQPAELEDSGVYFCASSPTGNFYEQYFGPGTRLTVT.